This TCR beta chain was documented in a study of cytomegalovirus exposure and HLA in healthy donors. Study-wide background: One earlier analysis, a look at around 180 million T cells, found about 110 million unique TCR beta sequences. The study's findings and limits: Cytomegalovirus association was assigned to more than 150 TCR beta chains.

Turning to this clone: Its antigen is still unknown.

PCR used 60 Vbeta primers and 13 Jbeta primers. Sequencing used immunoSEQ multiplex PCR; TCRdb keeps in-frame clones, though not all of them. Here the sample spans about 140,000 clones, roughly 73% being singletons. Germline CDR1 SGDLS, CDR2 YYNGEE. CDR3 length equals 18 residues. Unmatched junction bases numbered 6, after V lost 0 bases and J lost 4 bases. The sample consisted of PBMCs. This clonotype was obtained from a man aged 35-49 years in good health and CMV-seronegative. The gene calls are TRBV9 and TRBJ2-1; TRBD2 matches at 14 bases. CDR3 nucleotides: TGTGCCAGCAGCGTAGGACTAGCGGGGGGGCCGGAATACAATGAGCAGTTCTTC. Translated, it gives CASSVGLAGGPEYNEQFF.